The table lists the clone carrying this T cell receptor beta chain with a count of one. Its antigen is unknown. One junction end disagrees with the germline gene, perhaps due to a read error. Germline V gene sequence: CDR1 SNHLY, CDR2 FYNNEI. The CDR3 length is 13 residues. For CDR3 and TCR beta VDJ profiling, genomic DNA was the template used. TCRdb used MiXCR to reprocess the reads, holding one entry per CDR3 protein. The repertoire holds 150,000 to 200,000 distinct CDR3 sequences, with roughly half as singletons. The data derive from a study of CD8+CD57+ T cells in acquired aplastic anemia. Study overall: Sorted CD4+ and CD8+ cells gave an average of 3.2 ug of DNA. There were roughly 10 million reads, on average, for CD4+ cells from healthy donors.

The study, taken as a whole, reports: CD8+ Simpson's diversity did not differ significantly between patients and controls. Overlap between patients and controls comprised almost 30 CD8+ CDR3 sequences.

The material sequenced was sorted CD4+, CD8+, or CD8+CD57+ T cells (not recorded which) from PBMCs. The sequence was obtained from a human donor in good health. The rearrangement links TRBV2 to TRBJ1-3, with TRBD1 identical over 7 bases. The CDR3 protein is CASSQTGGNTIYF. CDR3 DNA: TGCGCCAGCAGTCAGACAGGGGGAAACACCATATATTTT.